Following are 27 T cell receptor beta chains from one sample sequenced in a study of T-cell memory formation after mild COVID-19. TCRdb called the 5' RACE reads again in MiXCR, with one record for every CDR3 protein. Counted here are fewer than 600,000 distinct CDR3 sequences, about 20% occurring once; the ten biggest clones make up approximately 8.4%. The sequenced sample was PBMCs or a T cell subset sorted from them (not recorded which). These receptors were collected from an adult woman who had mild COVID-19 (a few samples of this study predate the infection). Cell type and time point are not known.

This clonotype was seen more than once but under ten times. The J gene is TRBJ2-1, the V gene TRBV24-1; TRBD2 aligns across 8 bases. V lost 5 bases and J lost 8; bases outside the gene matches: 7. The CDR3 length is 14 residues. In germline, CDR1 is KGHDR, CDR2 SFDVKD. The chain's CDR3 is CATSVPGGDYEQFF. CDR3 sequence (DNA): TGTGCCACCAGTGTGCCGGGAGGGGACTATGAGCAGTTCTTC.

The V and J genes are TRBV20-1 and TRBJ2-2; 12 nucleotides match TRBD2. V trimming: 6 bases; J trimming: 1 base; junction bases outside the gene matches: 0. The V gene's germline CDR1 is DFQATT and CDR2 SNEGSKA (reference sequence). The CDR3 has 14 residues. The CDR3 here is CSAGLAGNTGELFF. The CDR3 DNA sequence: TGCAGTGCGGGACTAGCGGGGAACACCGGGGAGCTGTTTTTT.

The V gene is TRBV11-2, the J gene TRBJ1-1; D possibly corresponds to TRBD1 (6 bases). Germline V gives CDR1 SGHAT, CDR2 FQNNGV. This CDR3 comprises 14 residues. Trimming removed 5 bases at V and 4 bases at J, with 14 bases between. CDR3 region: CASSPQGGSTEAFF. The DNA for the CDR3 is TGTGCCAGCAGCCCTCAAGGGGGGAGCACTGAAGCTTTCTTT.

This clonotype was observed many times. V gene TRBV6-5 combines with J gene TRBJ2-1, with TRBD2 matching 7 bases. This CDR3 is built from 15 residues. CDR1 and CDR2 from the germline V gene are MNHEY and SVGAGI. V dropped 7 bases and J dropped 0; count of bases not matched to a gene: 6. The CDR3 coding sequence is TGTGCCAGCATCGCGACGGGGGGCTCCTACAATGAGCAGTTCTTC. Its protein product is CASIATGGSYNEQFF.

In this sample, this clonotype turned up many times. The V gene is TRBV7-2, the J gene TRBJ1-6; D ambiguous. Trimming removed 2 bases from V and 8 bases from J, with 10 bases in between. The CDR3 consists of 14 residues. Looked up from germline, CDR1 is SGHTA and CDR2 is FQGNSA. Written as DNA, the CDR3 is TGTGCCAGCAGCTTACGACCTACGGATTCACCCCTCCACTTT. This encodes CASSLRPTDSPLHF.

V and J are TRBV6-5 and TRBJ1-2; 9 positions agree with TRBD1. The V gene end was trimmed by 7 bases and the J gene end by 3 bases; junction bases not matched to a gene: 6. The CDR3 is made up of 14 amino acids. Germline-derived CDR1 and CDR2 are MNHEY and SVGAGI. This chain's CDR3 is CASMPGDRDYGYTF. DNA for the CDR3: TGTGCCAGCATGCCGGGGGACAGGGACTATGGCTACACCTTC.

This chain links TRBV9 with TRBJ2-7; D is perhaps TRBD1 (6 bases). Germline V gene sequence: CDR1 SGDLS, CDR2 YYNGEE. V gave up 5 bases and J gave up 6 bases, with 18 bases separating them. The CDR3 is made up of 14 amino acids. CDR3 nucleotides: TGTGCCAGCAGGGGGGCAGGGGATCGGAGCGAGCAGTACTTC. This sequence encodes CASRGAGDRSEQYF.

Only a few counts were recorded for this clonotype. This chain uses TRBV7-8 with TRBJ2-1, with TRBD2 matching 11 bases. Germline V gene lookup returns CDR1 SGHVS and CDR2 FQNEAQ. CDR3 length: 19 amino acids. Trimming removed 5 bases from V and 2 bases from J; junction bases left unmatched: 14. CDR3 nucleotides: TGTGCCAGCAGCGACTCCGGGACTAGCGGAGCAGCCCCCTACAATGAGCAGTTCTTC. Protein: CASSDSGTSGAAPYNEQFF.

The V gene is TRBV19, the J gene TRBJ1-4; D remains unclear. Per germline, CDR1 LNHDA and CDR2 SQIVND (reference sequence). The CDR3 covers 16 residues. Trimming took 3 bases from V and 5 from J, leaving 16 bases between them. The CDR3 DNA reads as TGTGCCAGTAGTATCGGATTCGGGAGTGCAAATGAAAAACTGTTTTTT. Translated: CASSIGFGSANEKLFF. Full variable domain (remainder filled in from reference TRBV19 and TRBJ1-4): DGGITQSPKYLFRKEGQNVTLSCEQNLNHDAMYWYRQDPGQGLRLIYYSQIVNDFQKGDIAEGYSVSREKKESFPLTVTSAQKNPTAFYLCASSIGFGSANEKLFFGSGTQLSVL.

The V and J genes are TRBV7-9 and TRBJ2-7; D is undetermined. Trimming removed 5 bases at V and 2 bases at J, with 13 bases between. Germline V lookup: CDR1 SEHNR, CDR2 FQNEAQ (reference sequence). This CDR3 is built from 14 residues. CDR3 protein: CASSLSPRTYEQYF. The DNA of the CDR3 is TGTGCCAGCAGCCTTTCCCCCCGAACCTACGAGCAGTACTTC.

The V call is TRBV27, the J call TRBJ2-7; TRBD2 might be the D (5 bases). Between the trimmed V and J ends, which lost 1 base and 5 bases, there was a span of 9 bases. This CDR3 comprises 13 residues. Germline V gene data show CDR1 as MNHEY and CDR2 as SMNVEV (reference sequence). This chain's CDR3 is CASSLYEGDEQYF. DNA of the CDR3: TGTGCCAGCAGTTTATATGAGGGTGACGAGCAGTACTTC.

This clonotype was counted a few times. The V gene is TRBV20-1, the J gene TRBJ2-3, with D unclear. There are 19 residues in the CDR3. Trimming pared 0 bases from V and 8 bases from J, leaving 30 bases between. CDR1 and CDR2 (germline): DFQATT, SNEGSKA (reference sequence). CDR3 sequence: CSARDFRGGDPTGGRTQYF. The CDR3 DNA is TGCAGTGCTAGAGATTTCCGCGGTGGTGATCCCACTGGCGGTCGTACGCAGTATTTT.

The chain couples TRBV7-3 to TRBJ2-3; TRBD1 matches 12 bases. CDR3 length equals 16 residues. The germline gives CDR1 SGHTA, CDR2 FQGTGA. V dropped 4 bases and J dropped 4; count of bases not matched to a gene: 6. The CDR3 coding sequence is TGTGCCAGCAGCTCACCGGGACAGGGGGCGGCAGATACGCAGTATTTT. It translates to CASSSPGQGAADTQYF.

This clonotype was observed a handful of times. The chain couples TRBV14 to TRBJ2-2; TRBD2 matches at 7 bases. The CDR3 covers 17 residues. Germline V gives CDR1 SGHDN, CDR2 FVKESK. The junction had 9 bases not matched to a gene; V was cut back by 1 base and J by 4 bases. CDR3 region: CASSQVRAGAITGELFF. In DNA form, the CDR3 reads TGTGCCAGCAGCCAAGTCAGGGCGGGAGCGATCACCGGGGAGCTGTTTTTT. Based on the CDR3 plus reference TRBV14 and TRBJ2-2, the full variable domain is EAGVTQFPSHSVIEKGQTVTLRCDPISGHDNLYWYRRVMGKEIKFLLHFVKESKQDESGMPNNRFLAERTGGTYSTLKVQPAELEDSGVYFCASSQVRAGAITGELFFGEGSRLTVL.

The chain links TRBV19 to TRBJ2-5; no clear D gene. Germline V lookup: CDR1 LNHDA, CDR2 SQIVND (reference sequence). With 6 bases removed from V and 3 bases from J, the gap between germline ends came to 5 bases. The CDR3 spans 11 residues. This chain's CDR3 is CASRVKETQYF. CDR3 nucleotide sequence: TGTGCCAGTAGGGTGAAAGAGACCCAGTACTTC.

This clonotype was found a few times. The chain employs TRBV19 and TRBJ1-1, with TRBD1 identical over 8 bases. Unmatched junction bases numbered 14, after V lost 3 bases and J lost 8 bases. The germline V gene has CDR1 LNHDA and CDR2 SQIVND (reference sequence). The CDR3 runs 16 residues. CDR3 in amino acids: CASSMPWTGKGGEAFF. The CDR3 DNA follows: TGTGCCAGTAGTATGCCTTGGACAGGGAAAGGCGGAGAAGCTTTCTTT.

V is TRBV4-1 and J is TRBJ2-7, with D perhaps TRBD2 (5 bases). The length of the CDR3 is 18 residues. Trimming pared 0 bases from V and 4 bases from J, leaving 22 bases between. The germline CDR1 and CDR2 sequences are MGHRA and YSYEKL. In nucleotides, the CDR3 is TGCGCCAGCAGCCAAGATGGCCCCGGCCCCGGGGTTGGGTACGAGCAGTACTTC. Translating it yields CASSQDGPGPGVGYEQYF.

This clonotype was detected ten times or more. The CDR3 is CASSLQGAYGYTF. The DNA for the CDR3 is TGTGCCAGCAGCCTACAGGGGGCGTATGGCTACACCTTC. The gene calls are TRBV12-3 or TRBV12-4 and TRBJ1-2; 9 positions match TRBD1. The V gene end was trimmed by 6 bases and the J gene end by 5 bases; junction bases not matched to a gene: 4. The CDR3 covers 13 residues.

Worth noting for this clonotype: Since no conserved phenylalanine or tryptophan closes the CDR3, a read error is the likely cause. As DNA, the CDR3 is TGCGCCAGCAAGGGACAAGACTACGAGCAGTACTTA. Translation gives CASKGQDYEQYL. The chain is built from TRBV5-1 and TRBJ2-7, with a possible D match to TRBD1 (6 bases). The CDR3 totals 12 residues. The germline CDR1 and CDR2 sequences are SGHRS and YFSETQ. Trimming cost V 6 bases and J 3 bases, with 10 bases left between them.

The chain recombines TRBV5-1 with TRBJ2-1; 12 bases are a match to TRBD2. Trimming took 4 bases from V and 8 from J; bases not matched to a gene: 10. The CDR3 length is 16 residues. The germline V gene encodes CDR1 SGHRS and CDR2 YFSETQ. The CDR3 sequence: CASSPRASGRADEQFF. For the CDR3, the DNA is TGCGCCAGCAGCCCAAGGGCTAGCGGGAGGGCCGATGAGCAGTTCTTC.

The chain carries TRBV12-3 or TRBV12-4 and TRBJ2-1; D call uncertain. V lost 3 bases, J lost 3 bases, and 9 bases lay in between. The CDR3 has 14 amino acids. The chain's CDR3 is CASSLNVFYNEQFF. The CDR3 region has the DNA TGTGCCAGCAGTTTGAACGTATTCTACAATGAGCAGTTCTTC.

This clonotype was seen more than once but under ten times. The chain is built from TRBV18 and TRBJ2-2; no definite D call. V was cut by 3 bases and J by 7 bases, with 9 bases left in between. The CDR3 is made up of 13 amino acids. CDR1 and CDR2 from the germline V gene are KGHSH and LQKENI. The CDR3 sequence is CASSPRNIGELFF. The CDR3 coding sequence is TGTGCCAGCTCACCCAGGAATATCGGGGAGCTGTTTTTT.

This clonotype appeared a few times. The chain combines TRBV12-3 or TRBV12-4 with TRBJ2-1; maybe TRBD1 (5 bases). The V gene lost 8 bases and the J gene lost 9 bases, with 17 bases spanning the gap. CDR3 length: 13 amino acids. Here the CDR3 DNA reads TGTGCCAGCGGGTGGGGCGGAATGGGTGAGCAGTTCTTC. Translation: CASGWGGMGEQFF.

The chain has TRBV3-1 and TRBJ2-7, with 8 nucleotides matching TRBD2. Germline V gene data show CDR1 as LGHDT and CDR2 as YNNKEL (reference sequence). The CDR3 is made up of 16 amino acids. The junction had 9 bases not matched to a gene; V was cut back by 3 bases and J by 2 bases. CDR3 DNA: TGTGCCAGCAGCCATTTGGGGACTAGAGCCCCCTACGAGCAGTACTTC. Translation gives CASSHLGTRAPYEQYF.

This clonotype was seen at least ten times. As DNA, the CDR3 is TGTGCCAGCAGTTTAATCGGGGAGCTGTTTTTT. It encodes CASSLIGELFF. The chain has TRBV12-3 or TRBV12-4 and TRBJ2-2; no reliable D call. The V end was cut by 2 bases, the J end by 7 bases, with 2 bases between. CDR3 length equals 11 residues.

CDR3 bases: TGCGCCAGCAGTCCCGGGGCCTTATCCTACGAGCAGTACTTC. This sequence encodes CASSPGALSYEQYF. J is TRBJ2-7 and V is TRBV5-1, with D perhaps assigned TRBD1 or TRBD2 (5 bases each). This CDR3 spans 14 amino acids. Trimming took 5 bases from V and 1 from J, leaving 13 bases between them. The germline V gene encodes CDR1 SGHRS and CDR2 YFSETQ.

A few counts support this clonotype. The J gene is TRBJ2-1, the V gene TRBV7-2; 14 nucleotides agree with TRBD2. Per the germline V gene, CDR1 is SGHTA and CDR2 is FQGNSA. The CDR3 totals 18 residues. J gave up 7 bases and V 0 bases, and 8 bases lay outside the gene matches. The CDR3 loop reads CASSLASRLAGGHNEQFF. The CDR3 coding sequence is TGTGCCAGCAGCTTAGCGTCCCGACTAGCGGGGGGGCATAATGAGCAGTTCTTC.